This T cell receptor beta chain was recovered during a study of CD8+ T cells in alopecia areata. Treatment specified: oral pan-JAK inhibitor, 5-10 mg twice daily. Investigators isolated RNA and reverse transcribed it into cDNA to act as the sequencing template. Libraries were prepared by immunoSEQ multiplex PCR; TCRdb keeps only in-frame clonotypes and omits some of them. The profile shows 200,000 to 250,000 clones, more than 55% of them singletons. The length of the CDR3 is 15 residues. The germline V gene has CDR1 MNHEY and CDR2 SMNVEV (reference sequence). V lost 3 bases, J lost 4 bases, and 16 bases lay in between.

The source is a human donor with alopecia areata. The chain is built from TRBV27 and TRBJ2-7, with D possibly being TRBD1 (6 bases). This sample comprised CD4+ T cells sorted from blood, obtained around week 44, from a patient treated with tofacitinib. The CDR3 coding sequence is TGTGCCAGCAGTTTCCGTGGACAGCCTCGTTACGAGCAGTACTTC. Its translation: CASSFRGQPRYEQYF.